Sequencing of this TCR beta chain was carried out in a study of identical twins. The study, taken as a whole, reports: Twins' surplus sharing was weaker for beta out-of-frame sequences. Insertion counts were lower in abundant cord blood beta clonotypes, a trend that memory repertoires did not show. Invariant MAIT and iNKT cells are populations that could partly confound zero-insertion analyses.

This clonotype was found a few times. The antigen remains undetermined. After template switching added a universal primer site, the resulting cDNA carried unique molecular identifiers. TCRdb called the 5' RACE reads again in MiXCR, with one record for every CDR3 protein. Here the sample spans around 200,000 distinct CDR3 sequences, 9.4% being singletons. Germline V lookup: CDR1 SGHTA, CDR2 FQGTGA. This CDR3 is built from 15 residues. The V gene end was trimmed by 3 bases and the J gene end by 7 bases; junction bases not matched to a gene: 5. The sequence was obtained from a woman under 30 in good health. The chain carries TRBV7-3 and TRBJ2-1, with 11 bases that match TRBD2. Sequenced: memory (CD45RO+) T cells sorted from blood. Here the CDR3 reads CASSLGLAVLNEQFF. The CDR3 bases are TGTGCCAGCAGCTTGGGACTAGCGGTGCTTAATGAGCAGTTCTTC.